The present T cell receptor (beta chain) was sequenced within a study of cytomegalovirus exposure and HLA in healthy donors. Study-wide findings and caveats: In vitro assays verified that three CMV-associated chains recognized CMV antigens specifically.

The CDR3 has 18 amino acids. Germline-derived CDR1 and CDR2 are SEHNR and FQNEAQ (reference sequence). V was clipped by 1 base and J by 2 bases, with 18 bases between them. Sequencing used immunoSEQ multiplex PCR; TCRdb keeps in-frame clones, though not all of them. The sample lists some 65,000 clones; roughly 94% were seen once. A remark on this clone: The antigen is not known.

The sample consisted of PBMCs. The chain uses TRBV7-9 and TRBJ1-5, with D maybe TRBD1 (5 bases). The clonotype comes from a man aged 18 to 30 in good health and CMV-seropositive. Here the CDR3 DNA reads TGTGCCAGCAGCTTAGGGGCCAGGGCGAAGGGCGGCAATCAGCCCCAGCATTTT. Residues: CASSLGARAKGGNQPQHF.